This TCR beta chain was found in a study of shared clonotypes between healthy human individuals. Study context: CD4 naive and memory got three plates each, CD8 naive two, CD8 memory one.

This CDR3 is built from 16 residues. With V trimmed by 5 bases and J by 4 bases, 10 bases remained unmatched. Germline lookup yields CDR1 SEHNR and CDR2 FQNEAQ (reference sequence). Selected positively for CCR7 and CD45RO-negative, naive CD8 cells excluded terminally differentiated effector memory CD45RA+ cells. TCRdb's copy holds only in-frame clones and misses some; the assay was immunoSEQ multiplex PCR. The repertoire holds over 2,000,000 clones, around 93% seen once, with around 1.7% in the top ten. Sequencing was done on a sample of naive CD8+ T cells from PBMCs. The source of this sequence is a young man in good health. Some clones in this sample may be carry-over from other donors' samples. The genes are TRBV7-9 and TRBJ1-1; 10 bases align to TRBD1. In DNA, the CDR3 is TGTGCCAGCAGCCGACCGGACAGGGGGGTTGGCACTGAAGCTTTCTTT. Translated: CASSRPDRGVGTEAFF.